This is a list of T cell receptor beta chains from one sample in a study of blood T cell repertoires in COVID-19. The table came from immunoSEQ multiplex PCR; TCRdb's copy has only in-frame clones and leaves some out. The sample lists 60,000 to 80,000 clones; 85% to 90% were seen once. The sequenced material came from peripheral blood. The receptors were sampled from a human donor in a cohort sampled during active COVID-19. Each CDR3 is given with its conserved first and last residue. The D gene is left open where the match is weak. Part of the rows lack a size; the others show once, few, many or a class for expanded clones.

d_call j_call v_call clone_size cdr3_aa cdr3_nt
- TRBJ1-1 TRBV4-3 - CASSHPRSAGSEAFF TGCGCCAGCAGCCATCCGCGGTCAGCCGGATCTGAAGCTTTCTTT
- TRBJ1-2 TRBV5-1 - CASSLGRNYGYTF TGCGCCAGCAGCTTGGGCAGGAACTATGGCTACACCTTC
TRBD1 TRBJ1-2 TRBV9 - CASSVADRVGYGYTF TGTGCCAGCAGCGTAGCGGACAGGGTCGGCTATGGCTACACCTTC
TRBD2 TRBJ2-1 TRBV20-1 - CSASVTSGLSYEQFF TGCAGTGCTAGTGTGACTAGCGGCCTTTCTTATGAGCAGTTCTTC
- TRBJ2-3 TRBV19 - CASSLVGRDTQYF TGTGCCAGTAGTCTAGTGGGGCGGGATACGCAGTATTTT
- TRBJ2-5 TRBV11-2 - CASSLYTGSKETQYF TGTGCCAGCAGCTTGTACACAGGGTCGAAAGAGACCCAGTACTTC
- TRBJ1-3 TRBV7-8 - CASSARLSGDYSGNTIYF TGTGCCAGCAGCGCCCGGTTGTCAGGGGACTACTCTGGAAACACCATATATTTT
- TRBJ1-1 TRBV7-8 - CASSRQATEAFF TGTGCCAGCAGCCGCCAAGCCACTGAAGCTTTCTTT
TRBD1 TRBJ2-2 TRBV6-2/TRBV6-3 - CASSAGTVTGELFF TGTGCCAGCAGCGCCGGGACAGTCACCGGGGAGCTGTTTTTT
TRBD1 TRBJ2-7 TRBV19 - CASSISAGGRYEQYF TGTGCCAGTAGTATAAGTGCAGGGGGAAGGTACGAGCAGTACTTC
TRBD1 TRBJ2-7 TRBV19 - CASSLGTGGAYEQYF TGTGCCAGTAGTCTGGGGACAGGGGGGGCCTACGAGCAGTACTTC
TRBD1 TRBJ1-4 TRBV19 - CATKKGRTGAEKLFF TGTGCCACAAAGAAGGGAAGGACAGGGGCGGAAAAACTGTTTTTT
- TRBJ1-1 TRBV6-5 few CASSYLLSITGTEAFF TGTGCCAGCAGTTACCTACTTTCCATCACAGGGACTGAAGCTTTCTTT
- TRBJ2-5 TRBV27 - CASSSRTKETQYF TGTGCCAGCAGTTCACGGACAAAAGAGACCCAGTACTTC
- TRBJ2-5 TRBV24-1 - CATSDSVRTGGETQYF TGTGCCACCAGTGATTCTGTACGAACAGGCGGTGAGACCCAGTACTTC
TRBD2 TRBJ2-2 TRBV7-2 - CASTRGGGELFF TGTGCCAGCACCCGGGGGGGCGGGGAGCTGTTTTTT
TRBD1 TRBJ2-1 TRBV6-2/TRBV6-3 - CASSTSGTGTDEQFF TGTGCCAGCAGTACCTCCGGGACAGGGACTGATGAGCAGTTCTTC
- TRBJ2-5 TRBV6-5 - CASSYQKTQYF TGTGCCAGCAGTTACCAGAAGACCCAGTACTTC
TRBD2 TRBJ2-7 TRBV19 - CASTPTASGREQYF TGTGCCAGTACCCCAACGGCTAGCGGGAGGGAGCAGTACTTC
- TRBJ1-1 TRBV3-1/TRBV3-2 - CASSQKGFMNTEAFF TGTGCCAGCAGCCAGAAGGGGTTTATGAACACTGAAGCTTTCTTT
TRBD2 TRBJ2-1 TRBV6-2/TRBV6-3 once CASSVAGEHNEQFF TGTGCCAGCAGCGTAGCGGGGGAGCACAATGAGCAGTTCTTC
- TRBJ1-2 TRBV27 - CASSLSLGSSYGYTF TGTGCCAGCAGTTTATCCCTGGGCTCCTCCTATGGCTACACCTTC
- TRBJ1-1 TRBV11-3 once CASSPTRGTEAFF TGTGCCAGCAGCCCTACCCGGGGCACTGAAGCTTTCTTT
TRBD1 TRBJ1-6 TRBV6-4 - CASAMTGGNSPLHF TGTGCCAGCGCAATGACAGGGGGGAATTCACCCCTCCACTTT
- TRBJ2-7 TRBV9 - CASSPSVGLAYEQYF TGTGCCAGCAGCCCCTCGGTGGGGCTAGCCTACGAGCAGTACTTC
- TRBJ1-2 TRBV6-5 - CASSYEGGYGYTF TGTGCCAGCAGTTACGAAGGGGGTTATGGCTACACCTTC
- TRBJ1-1 TRBV18 - CASSPGWTEAFF TGTGCCAGCTCACCCGGGTGGACTGAAGCTTTCTTT
- TRBJ1-5 TRBV11-2 - CASSLDPGSPQHF TGTGCCAGCAGCTTAGATCCGGGTTCGCCCCAGCATTTT
- TRBJ1-1 TRBV19 - CASSNGRGTEAFF TGTGCCAGTTCAAACGGGCGGGGAACTGAAGCTTTCTTT
- TRBJ2-1 TRBV7-7 - CASSLAIATSYNEQFF TGTGCTAGCAGCTTAGCGATAGCTACCTCCTACAATGAGCAGTTCTTC
TRBD1 TRBJ1-5 TRBV15 - CATSGGNQPQHF TGTGCCACCTCAGGGGGAAATCAGCCCCAGCATTTT
- TRBJ2-1 TRBV6-4 - CASSDGSSYNEQFF TGTGCCAGCAGTGACGGGAGCTCCTACAATGAGCAGTTCTTC
- TRBJ1-1 TRBV20-1 once CSASGFTEAFF TGCAGTGCTTCCGGGTTCACTGAAGCTTTCTTT
TRBD2 TRBJ2-1 TRBV6-4 - CASSEAGGPFYEQFF TGTGCCAGCAGTGAAGCGGGGGGGCCCTTCTATGAGCAGTTCTTC
- TRBJ1-4 TRBV6-5 - CASSYEGARGEKLFF TGTGCCAGCAGTTACGAAGGGGCCAGGGGTGAAAAACTGTTTTTT
TRBD2 TRBJ2-5 TRBV9 - CASSPESGNFRETQYF TGTGCCAGCAGCCCCGAGAGCGGGAACTTTAGGGAGACCCAGTACTTC
TRBD2 TRBJ2-3 TRBV24-1 - CATSDLSSGGATDTQYF TGTGCCACCAGTGATTTGAGTAGCGGGGGGGCCACAGATACGCAGTATTTT
- TRBJ1-2 TRBV29-1 - CSVSANYGYTF TGCAGCGTTTCTGCTAACTATGGCTACACCTTC
- TRBJ2-5 TRBV18 - CASSPPRPLETQYF TGTGCCAGCTCACCACCGAGGCCCTTAGAGACCCAGTACTTC
TRBD2 TRBJ2-7 TRBV11-2 - CASSPLALAGDSSYEQYF TGTGCCAGCAGCCCCCTGGCTTTAGCGGGGGATTCCTCCTACGAGCAGTACTTC
TRBD1 TRBJ2-5 TRBV28 - CASSCTGTDQETQYF TGTGCCAGCAGTTGCACCGGGACAGACCAAGAGACCCAGTACTTC
- TRBJ1-5 TRBV30 - CAWGREDSNQPQHF TGTGCCTGGGGGAGAGAAGATAGCAATCAGCCCCAGCATTTT
TRBD2 TRBJ2-1 TRBV4-1 - CASSSTAGGPYNEQFF TGCGCCAGCAGCTCAACAGCGGGAGGACCCTACAATGAGCAGTTCTTC
- TRBJ2-4 TRBV7-9 - CASRNVTGNSQYF TGTGCCAGCAGAAATGTGACAGGTAACAGTCAGTACTTC
- TRBJ2-7 TRBV21-1 few CASSKPPGLREEQYF TGTGCCAGCAGCAAACCCCCCGGTCTCCGCGAGGAGCAGTACTTC
TRBD1 TRBJ1-1 TRBV19 - CASKLTGEAFF TGTGCCAGTAAATTGACAGGGGAAGCTTTCTTT
- TRBJ1-4 TRBV2 - CASSVETENEKLFF TGTGCCAGCAGTGTGGAGACAGAAAATGAAAAACTGTTTTTT
TRBD1 TRBJ1-3 TRBV2 once CASSDIQGYTIYF TGTGCCAGCAGTGATATACAGGGGTACACCATATATTTT
- TRBJ2-7 TRBV4-1 - CASSLTGLEQYF TGCGCCAGCAGCCTTACAGGTCTCGAGCAGTACTTC
- TRBJ2-7 TRBV4-3 - CASSQDLERVPYEQYF TGCGCCAGCAGCCAAGATCTGGAGAGGGTCCCCTACGAGCAGTACTTC
- TRBJ2-7 TRBV28 - CASSPRGTVGSEQYF TGTGCCAGCAGTCCGCGCGGGACAGTCGGGAGCGAGCAGTACTTC
TRBD2 TRBJ2-5 TRBV19 - CASSPRTSGQETQYF TGTGCCAGTAGCCCTAGGACTAGCGGACAAGAGACCCAGTACTTC
TRBD1 TRBJ1-1 TRBV5-6 - CASSLGQGKMNTEAFF TGTGCCAGCAGCTTGGGACAGGGGAAGATGAACACTGAAGCTTTCTTT
- TRBJ2-2 TRBV24-1 - CATRASARTGELFF TGTGCCACCAGAGCTAGCGCCCGCACCGGGGAGCTGTTTTTT
TRBD1 TRBJ1-5 TRBV6-6 - CASSLKGQGGEPQHF TGTGCCAGCAGCTTGAAAGGACAGGGAGGGGAGCCCCAGCATTTT
- TRBJ1-2 TRBV2 - CARGELNDGYTF TGTGCCAGGGGCGAGTTAAACGATGGCTATACCTTC
TRBD1 TRBJ2-7 TRBV19 - CASSWGDRSSYEQYF TGTGCCAGTAGTTGGGGGGACAGGAGCTCCTACGAGCAGTACTTC